Below, one TCR beta chain is given with its context. This sample was taken from a study of blood T cell repertoires in COVID-19. As handled by the study authors: Estimates of nucleated cell counts were drawn from the amplification of reference gene primers. Produced via immunoSEQ multiplex PCR; TCRdb's table is partial and in-frame only. From that table come the V and J calls and clone size; the DNA was used to work out D and trimming. The sample shows 350,000 to 500,000 clones, approximately 91% of them seen only once. Looked up from germline, CDR1 is KGHSH and CDR2 is LQKENI. Trimming stripped 6 bases from V and 0 bases from J, with 12 bases between. The CDR3 covers 15 residues. Adults between about 18 and 89 years of age took part from more than 20 US areas. In assigning cohorts, the study relied on participant-reported clinical history.

The chain is built from TRBV18 and TRBJ1-3, with a tentative D call TRBD1 (5 bases). The TCR was taken from a woman between 18 and 30 years old who had been exposed to COVID-19. The sequenced sample consisted of PBMCs or T cells enriched from blood (not recorded which). The CDR3 reads CASSQGEGSGNTIYF. Here the CDR3 DNA reads TGTGCCAGCTCGCAAGGGGAGGGCTCTGGAAACACCATATATTTT.